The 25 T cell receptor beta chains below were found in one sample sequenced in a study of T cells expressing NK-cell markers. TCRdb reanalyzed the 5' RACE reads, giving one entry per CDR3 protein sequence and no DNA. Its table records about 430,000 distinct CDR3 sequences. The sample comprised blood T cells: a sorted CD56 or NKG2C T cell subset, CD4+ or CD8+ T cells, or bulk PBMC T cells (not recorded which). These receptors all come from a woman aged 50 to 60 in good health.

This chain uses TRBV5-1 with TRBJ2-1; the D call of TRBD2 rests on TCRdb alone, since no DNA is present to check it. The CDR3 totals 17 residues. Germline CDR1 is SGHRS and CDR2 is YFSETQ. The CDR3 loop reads CASHKDPADTFYNEQFF.

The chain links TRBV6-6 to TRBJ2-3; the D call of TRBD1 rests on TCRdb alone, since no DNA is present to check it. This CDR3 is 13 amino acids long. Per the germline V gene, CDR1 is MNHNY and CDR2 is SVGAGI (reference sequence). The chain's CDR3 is CASEGQHTDTQYF.

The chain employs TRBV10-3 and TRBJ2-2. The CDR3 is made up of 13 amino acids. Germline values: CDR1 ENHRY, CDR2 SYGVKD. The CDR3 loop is CAARLSGTGELFF.

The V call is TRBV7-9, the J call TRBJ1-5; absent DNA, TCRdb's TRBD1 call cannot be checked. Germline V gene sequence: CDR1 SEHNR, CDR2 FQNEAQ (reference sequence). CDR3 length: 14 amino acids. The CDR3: CASSSQGVNQPQHF.

CDR3 amino acids: CASRTGGSDTEAFF. The V and J genes are TRBV5-1 and TRBJ1-1; TCRdb lists TRBD1, though no DNA is available to test this call. The CDR3 totals 14 residues. Germline loops: CDR1 SGHRS, CDR2 YFSETQ.

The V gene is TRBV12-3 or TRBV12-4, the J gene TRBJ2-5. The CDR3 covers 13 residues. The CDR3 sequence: CASSFETGETQYF.

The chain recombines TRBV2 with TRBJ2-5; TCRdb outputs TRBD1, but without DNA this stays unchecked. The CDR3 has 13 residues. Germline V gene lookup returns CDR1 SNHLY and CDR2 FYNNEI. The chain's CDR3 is CASRTDRKETQYF.

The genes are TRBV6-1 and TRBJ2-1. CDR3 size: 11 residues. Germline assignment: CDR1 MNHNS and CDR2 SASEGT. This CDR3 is CAARFLDEQFF.

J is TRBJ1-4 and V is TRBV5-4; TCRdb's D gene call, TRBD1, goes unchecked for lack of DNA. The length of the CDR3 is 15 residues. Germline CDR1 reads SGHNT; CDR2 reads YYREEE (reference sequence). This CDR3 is CASSLFQGASEKLFF.

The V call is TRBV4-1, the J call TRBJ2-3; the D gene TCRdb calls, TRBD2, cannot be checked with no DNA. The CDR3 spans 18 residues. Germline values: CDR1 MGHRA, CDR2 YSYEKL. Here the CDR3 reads CASSQFPGGLAVTDTQYF.

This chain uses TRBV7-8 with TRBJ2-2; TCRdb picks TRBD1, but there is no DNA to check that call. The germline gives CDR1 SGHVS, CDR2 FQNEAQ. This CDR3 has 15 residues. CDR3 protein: CASRSLAQNTGELFF. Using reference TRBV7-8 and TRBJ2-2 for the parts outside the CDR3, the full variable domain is GAGVSQSPRYKVAKRGQDVALRCDPISGHVSLFWYQQALGQGPEFLTYFQNEAQLDKSGLPSDRFFAERPEGSVSTLKIQRTQQEDSAVYLCASRSLAQNTGELFFGEGSRLTVL.

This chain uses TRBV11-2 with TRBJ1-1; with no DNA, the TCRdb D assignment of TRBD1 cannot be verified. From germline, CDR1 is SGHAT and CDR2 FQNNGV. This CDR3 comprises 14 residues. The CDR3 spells CASSLQGGGTEAFF. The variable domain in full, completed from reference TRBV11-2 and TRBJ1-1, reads EAGVAQSPRYKIIEKRQSVAFWCNPISGHATLYWYQQILGQGPKLLIQFQNNGVVDDSQLPKDRFSAERLKGVDSTLKIQPAKLEDSAVYLCASSLQGGGTEAFFGQGTRLTVV.

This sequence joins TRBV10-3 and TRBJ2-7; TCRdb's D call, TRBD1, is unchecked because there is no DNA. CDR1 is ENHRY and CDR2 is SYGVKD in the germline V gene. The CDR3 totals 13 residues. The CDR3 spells CAIRGQGPGEQYF.

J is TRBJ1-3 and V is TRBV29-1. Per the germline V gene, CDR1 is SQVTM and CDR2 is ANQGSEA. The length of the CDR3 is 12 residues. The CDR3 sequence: CSGQNSGNTIYF.

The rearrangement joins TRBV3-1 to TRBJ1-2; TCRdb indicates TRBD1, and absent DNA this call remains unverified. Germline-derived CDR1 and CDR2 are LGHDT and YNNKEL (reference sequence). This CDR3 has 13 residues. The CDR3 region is CASSPSGRNGYTF.

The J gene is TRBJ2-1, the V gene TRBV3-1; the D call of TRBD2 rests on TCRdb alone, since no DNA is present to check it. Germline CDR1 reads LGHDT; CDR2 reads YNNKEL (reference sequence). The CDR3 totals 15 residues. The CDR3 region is CASSQVAGGTDEQFF.

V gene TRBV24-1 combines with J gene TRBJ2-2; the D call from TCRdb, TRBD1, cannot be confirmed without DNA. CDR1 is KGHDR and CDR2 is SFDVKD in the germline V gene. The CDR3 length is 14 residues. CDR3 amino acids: CATSDTRGPGELFF.

This chain's CDR3 is CSGLRESGNEQFF. The gene calls are TRBV20-1 and TRBJ2-1; the D gene TCRdb calls, TRBD1, cannot be checked with no DNA. From germline, CDR1 is DFQATT and CDR2 SNEGSKA (reference sequence). The CDR3 length is 13 residues.

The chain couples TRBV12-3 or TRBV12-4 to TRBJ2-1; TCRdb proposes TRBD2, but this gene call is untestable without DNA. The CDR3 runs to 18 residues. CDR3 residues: CASSFPKPGLAGQGEQFF.

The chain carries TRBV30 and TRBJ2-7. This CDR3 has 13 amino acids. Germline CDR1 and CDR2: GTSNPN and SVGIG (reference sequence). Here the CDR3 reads CAWSVRLAYEQYF.

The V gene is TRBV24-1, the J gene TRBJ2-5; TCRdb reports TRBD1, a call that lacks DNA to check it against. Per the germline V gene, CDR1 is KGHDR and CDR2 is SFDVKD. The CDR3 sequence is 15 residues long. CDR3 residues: CATSAGRRYQETQYF.

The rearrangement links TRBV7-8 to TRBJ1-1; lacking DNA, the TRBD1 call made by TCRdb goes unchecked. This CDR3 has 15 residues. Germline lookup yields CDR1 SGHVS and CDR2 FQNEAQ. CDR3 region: CASSSSQGARSEAFF.

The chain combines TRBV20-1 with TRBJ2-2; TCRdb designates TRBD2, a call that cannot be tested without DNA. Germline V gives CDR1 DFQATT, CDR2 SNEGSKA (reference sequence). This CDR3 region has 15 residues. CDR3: CSARDRTRYTGELFF.

The CDR3 here is CASSPPPGLAVRISTDTQYF. The chain is built from TRBV7-2 and TRBJ2-3; TCRdb lists TRBD2, though no DNA is available to test this call. Germline V gives CDR1 SGHTA, CDR2 FQGNSA. CDR3 length: 20 amino acids.

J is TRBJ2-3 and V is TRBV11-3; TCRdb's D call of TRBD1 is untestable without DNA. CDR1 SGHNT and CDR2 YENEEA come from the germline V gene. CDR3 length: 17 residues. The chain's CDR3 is CASSPTGGTGATDTQYF.